This TCR beta chain emerged from a study of blood T cell repertoires in COVID-19. Overall study context: Researchers got acute and convalescent COVID-19 samples from the United States, Italy and Spain.

V dropped 7 bases and J dropped 4 bases, with 11 bases sitting between them. Per the germline V gene, CDR1 is MNHNY and CDR2 is SVGAGI (reference sequence). The CDR3 covers 14 residues. Those enrolled in Seattle joined during active infection and were followed longitudinally afterward. Original data processing: Estimation of nucleated cell counts was performed using reference gene primer amplification. Produced via immunoSEQ multiplex PCR; TCRdb's table is partial and in-frame only. V, J and clone size reflect that table, while D and trimming were determined from the DNA. The data show about 97,000 clones, 88% seen once.

The rearrangement joins TRBV6-6 to TRBJ1-6; TRBD1 might be the D (6 bases). This TCR derives from a man aged 50-60 years with COVID-19, enrolled during active disease. Sequenced sample: peripheral blood. For the CDR3, the DNA is TGTGCCAGCACCAGGGGCGGGTATAATTCACCCCTCCACTTT. It encodes CASTRGGYNSPLHF.